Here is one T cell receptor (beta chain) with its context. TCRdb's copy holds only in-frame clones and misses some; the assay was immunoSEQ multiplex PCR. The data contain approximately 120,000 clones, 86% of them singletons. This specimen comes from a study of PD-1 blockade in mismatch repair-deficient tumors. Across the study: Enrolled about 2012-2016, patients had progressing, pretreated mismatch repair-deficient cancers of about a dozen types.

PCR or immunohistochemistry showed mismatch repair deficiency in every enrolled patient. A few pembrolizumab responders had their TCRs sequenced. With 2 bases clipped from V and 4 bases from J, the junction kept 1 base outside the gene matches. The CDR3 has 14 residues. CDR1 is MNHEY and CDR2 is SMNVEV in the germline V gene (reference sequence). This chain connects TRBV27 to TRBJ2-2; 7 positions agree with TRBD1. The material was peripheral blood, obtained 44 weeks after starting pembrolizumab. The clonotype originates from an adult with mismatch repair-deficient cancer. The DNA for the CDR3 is TGTGCCAGCAGTTTAGGGGACAGCACCGGGGAGCTGTTTTTT. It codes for CASSLGDSTGELFF.